A single sample gave rise to the 12 T cell receptor beta chains below, sequenced in a study of blood T cell repertoires in COVID-19. Clones were sequenced by immunoSEQ multiplex PCR, and TCRdb holds only the in-frame ones, with some missing. The repertoire holds 200,000 or so clones, with 84% as singletons. The sequenced sample consisted of PBMCs or T cells enriched from blood (not recorded which). These receptors were collected from a man in his sixties who had recovered from COVID-19.

The chain links TRBV9 to TRBJ1-3; D possibly corresponds to TRBD1 (6 bases). Germline CDR1 reads SGDLS; CDR2 reads YYNGEE. Trimming removed 2 bases from V and 0 bases from J, with 18 bases in between. The CDR3 runs to 18 residues. The CDR3 protein is CASSVGGGGHRSGNTIYF. CDR3 nucleotides: TGTGCCAGCAGCGTCGGAGGGGGGGGACACCGCTCTGGAAACACCATATATTTT.

The rearrangement links TRBV18 to TRBJ2-7; 7 nucleotides agree with TRBD1. V was clipped by 4 bases and J by 3 bases; unmatched bases: 9. CDR3 length: 15 amino acids. From germline, CDR1 is KGHSH and CDR2 LQKENI. DNA of the CDR3: TGTGCCAGCTCACTTGGACAGGCTGGGGTCTACGAGCAGTACTTC. It yields the protein CASSLGQAGVYEQYF.

The chain joins TRBV12-5 to TRBJ2-5; D not certain. The CDR3 has 16 amino acids. CDR1 and CDR2 from the germline V gene are LGHNT and FRNRAP. The V and J ends lost 3 bases and 2 bases respectively, with 16 bases between them. The CDR3 sequence: CASGFHPWPQQETQYF. CDR3 nucleotides: TGTGCTAGTGGTTTTCACCCATGGCCCCAACAAGAGACCCAGTACTTC.

The chain has TRBV12-3 or TRBV12-4 and TRBJ2-2; D gene ambiguous. V gave up 3 bases and J gave up 7 bases, with 9 bases separating them. There are 13 residues in the CDR3. CDR3 protein: CASSFLSGGELFF. CDR3 DNA: TGTGCCAGCAGTTTCTTGTCCGGCGGGGAGCTGTTTTTT.

The chain has TRBV7-3 and TRBJ2-3; maybe TRBD2 (5 bases). Germline V gene data show CDR1 as SGHTA and CDR2 as FQGTGA. The CDR3 runs to 13 residues. With 3 bases removed from V and 8 bases from J, the gap between germline ends came to 12 bases. The CDR3 spells CASSFGSVATQYF. In DNA form, the CDR3 reads TGTGCCAGCAGCTTCGGTAGCGTAGCTACGCAGTATTTT.

The rearrangement joins TRBV19 to TRBJ2-1; maybe TRBD1 (5 bases). The CDR3 has 15 residues. The germline CDR1 and CDR2 sequences are LNHDA and SQIVND (reference sequence). V dropped 4 bases and J dropped 6 bases, with 16 bases sitting between them. The CDR3 DNA sequence: TGTGCCAGTAGTAACCCAGGGCTTCTTCTCAATGAGCAGTTCTTC. Translating gives CASSNPGLLLNEQFF.

The chain has TRBV5-4 and TRBJ2-7; D ambiguous. V shed 4 bases and J shed 6 bases, with 8 bases lying between them. The CDR3 is made up of 11 amino acids. The V gene's germline CDR1 is SGHNT and CDR2 YYREEE (reference sequence). The CDR3 coding sequence is TGTGCCAGCAGCCTTGATAGCGAGCAGTACTTC. Translated: CASSLDSEQYF. Variable domain in full (rest from reference TRBV5-4 and TRBJ2-7): ETGVTQSPTHLIKTRGQQVTLRCSSQSGHNTVSWYQQALGQGPQFIFQYYREEENGRGNFPPRFSGLQFPNYSSELNVNALELDDSALYLCASSLDSEQYFGPGTRLTVT.

The chain has TRBV7-9 and TRBJ2-3; D is perhaps TRBD1 (5 bases). V was pared by 5 bases and J by 1 base, with 16 bases between. The V gene's germline CDR1 is SEHNR and CDR2 FQNEAQ (reference sequence). This CDR3 region has 16 residues. CDR3 amino acids: CASSQTHNRRTDTQYF. CDR3 in DNA: TGTGCCAGCAGCCAAACTCATAACAGGCGCACAGATACGCAGTATTTT.

This chain joins TRBV6-2 or TRBV6-3 and TRBJ1-2; TRBD1 matches 8 bases. The J segment lost 3 bases and the V segment lost 6 bases, leaving 12 bases of the junction unmatched. Germline loops: CDR1 MNHEY, CDR2 SVGEGT. This CDR3 is 16 amino acids long. CDR3 region: CASSNAGGYNYYGYTF. In DNA form, the CDR3 reads TGTGCCAGCAGCAATGCAGGGGGCTATAACTACTATGGCTACACCTTC.

The chain joins TRBV9 to TRBJ1-3; D is undetermined. Germline V gene data show CDR1 as SGDLS and CDR2 as YYNGEE. The CDR3 loop spans 16 amino acids. V was clipped by 3 bases and J by 0 bases, with 13 bases between them. CDR3 sequence reads: CASSAQTEISGNTIYF. The CDR3, as DNA: TGTGCCAGCAGCGCTCAAACAGAAATCTCTGGAAACACCATATATTTT.

The sample holds a few counts of this clone. The rearrangement links TRBV7-6 to TRBJ1-3; 8 positions agree with TRBD1. Germline trimming cut 5 bases from V and 4 bases from J; bases unmatched to any gene: 7. Per the germline V gene, CDR1 is SGHVS and CDR2 is FNYEAQ. The CDR3 contains 15 residues. CDR3 in DNA: TGTGCCAGCAGCCTCGGACAGGGTCCCGGAAACACCATATATTTT. Translating it yields CASSLGQGPGNTIYF.

V gene TRBV19 combines with J gene TRBJ1-2, with 8 bases lining up with TRBD1. CDR3 length: 13 residues. CDR1 and CDR2 (germline): LNHDA, SQIVND (reference sequence). V trimming: 6 bases; J trimming: 3 bases; junction bases outside the gene matches: 3. This CDR3 reads CASRDREHYGYTF. In DNA form, the CDR3 reads TGTGCCAGTAGGGACAGGGAGCACTATGGCTACACCTTC.